The following is a T cell receptor beta chain sequence with its context. Its antigen remains unknown. This specimen belongs to a study of T cells expressing NK-cell markers. Study-level background: All TCR beta repertoires analysed originated from sorted CD3+CD56+NKG2C+, CD3+CD56+NKG2C- and CD3+CD56-NKG2C+ T cells.

The CDR3 is made up of 15 amino acids. From germline, CDR1 is SGHTA and CDR2 FQGNSA. A 5'RACE template switching approach incorporating UMIs was used to make TCR beta cDNA. Reprocessing the 5' RACE reads, TCRdb reports a single entry for every CDR3 protein and omits DNA. Listed are over 350,000 distinct CDR3 sequences; about 10% falls within the top ten. The study's findings and limits: Once again these clonotypes came out on top in the CD3+CD56-NKG2C+ fraction of several donors.

The TCR comes from a woman in her forties or fifties in good health. This chain joins TRBV7-2 and TRBJ2-3; without DNA, the TCRdb call of TRBD2 cannot be checked. Sample: blood T cells: a sorted CD56 or NKG2C T cell subset, CD4+ or CD8+ T cells, or bulk PBMC T cells (not recorded which). The chain's CDR3 is CASSFRTPRPDTQYF.